This T cell receptor (beta chain) was identified in a study of regulatory T cells in long-lasting Graves disease. The time point was: newly diagnosed GD, antithyroid drugs for less than 3 months. PBMC RNA served as the TCR library source. Enrollment of patients was through an endocrinology department in Xi'an, China. Arm-PCR of CDR3 regions and iRepertoire HTBI primers were the basis on which TCR beta libraries were built. TCRdb redid the calling of the multiplex PCR reads with MiXCR, one entry per CDR3 protein. The sample records about 540,000 distinct CDR3 sequences, 13% being singletons. Germline V lookup: CDR1 LGHNT, CDR2 FRNRAP. The germline V and J ends were trimmed by 2 bases and 2 bases, with 9 bases remaining between them. CDR3 length: 14 residues. These data were also filed under a second study, of T cells in Graves' hyperthyroidism and ophthalmopathy. According to that study: Stable hyperthyroidism was told apart from ophthalmopathy by a model built on 13 V-J features.

V is TRBV12-5 and J is TRBJ1-2, with D unclear. This sample comprised peripheral blood mononuclear cells (PBMCs), obtained at new diagnosis, from a patient treated with antithyroid drugs. The TCR originated in a man between 25 and 39 years old with Graves disease. CDR3 region: CASGLLGINYGYTF. The CDR3 DNA is TGTGCTAGTGGTTTGCTGGGGATAAACTATGGCTACACCTTC.